This T cell receptor (beta chain) is from a study of blood T cell repertoires in COVID-19. Study details: T cells, B-cell-depleted T cells, or PBMCs provided the cDNA or gDNA that served as material.

The protocol was immunoSEQ multiplex PCR, while the TCRdb copy is restricted to in-frame clones and leaves out a portion. The sample has 200,000 to 300,000 clones; about 89% are singletons. Germline loops: CDR1 MDHEN, CDR2 SYDVKM. CDR3 length: 14 amino acids. The V end lost 5 bases, the J end lost 1 base, and 10 bases lay between the germline ends. The chain joins TRBV28 to TRBJ2-3; TRBD2 might be the D (6 bases). The sequence came from a woman aged 45-60 years with acute or convalescent COVID-19. The sequenced sample consisted of peripheral blood. CDR3 amino acids: CASSPGVGTDTQYF. Here the CDR3 DNA reads TGTGCCAGCAGTCCGGGAGTCGGCACAGATACGCAGTATTTT.